A selection of T cell receptor beta chains follows, all from one sample in a study of blood T cell repertoires in COVID-19. This table comes from immunoSEQ multiplex PCR, and its TCRdb copy is limited to in-frame clones, with some not included. The sample consists of 300,000 to 400,000 clones, roughly 90% of them appearing once. Sequencing input: PBMCs or T cells enriched from blood (not recorded which). Receptors originate from a man aged 55 to 70 who had recovered from COVID-19. CDR3s include the opening cysteine and the closing phenylalanine or tryptophan. D genes are given only for firm matches.

D	V	J	CDR3
-	TRBV7-6	TRBJ2-1	CASSLEGAGFYNEQFF
-	TRBV5-1	TRBJ2-3	CASSLEGRDTDTQYF
-	TRBV9	TRBJ2-1	CASSRLPGRNEQFF
-	TRBV27	TRBJ2-5	CASRGGQETQYF
-	TRBV11-2	TRBJ2-1	CASSLVEQPVRYNEQFF
TRBD1	TRBV9	TRBJ1-6	CASSVAGTGVPNSPLHF
TRBD1	TRBV5-4	TRBJ1-2	CASSIDRVGYTF
-	TRBV18	TRBJ2-1	CASSASGEQFF
TRBD1	TRBV9	TRBJ2-2	CASSSRDRGGTGELFF
TRBD2	TRBV11-2	TRBJ2-7	CASSLLAEYEQYF
TRBD2	TRBV18	TRBJ2-1	CASSFTSGNNEQFF
-	TRBV28	TRBJ1-1	CASSFWGEKWAEAFF
TRBD1	TRBV11-2	TRBJ1-3	CASSLGQGGGNTIYF
TRBD1	TRBV19	TRBJ1-1	CASSIAYRGPEAFF
-	TRBV3-1/TRBV3-2	TRBJ2-3	CASSQTRDFLQHTQYF
-	TRBV18	TRBJ1-1	CASSEGLTEAFF
TRBD1	TRBV28	TRBJ2-5	CASSWTGEIETQYF
-	TRBV10-2	TRBJ1-2	CAIQPGSALSYGYTF
-	TRBV27	TRBJ2-1	CASSDPGRDGTEQFF
TRBD2	TRBV27	TRBJ2-1	CASSFGSGRSSYNEQFF
TRBD1	TRBV7-3	TRBJ1-1	CASSSMGQAEAFF
TRBD1	TRBV19	TRBJ1-5	CASNNRGFQPQHF
TRBD1	TRBV7-2	TRBJ1-3	CASSRYGDSSGNTIYF
TRBD1	TRBV9	TRBJ2-3	CASSSNLQGWSDTQYF
-	TRBV3-1/TRBV3-2	TRBJ2-7	CASSPRLAPNYEQYF
-	TRBV10-3	TRBJ2-7	CAISEARNRVEQYF
TRBD1	TRBV30	TRBJ1-2	CAWRQGAFGYTF
TRBD1	TRBV19	TRBJ2-7	CASSILGQANKVYEQYF
-	TRBV25-1	TRBJ1-5	CASGANSNQPQHF
-	TRBV28	TRBJ1-2	CASSFWTANGYTF
-	TRBV4-2	TRBJ1-2	CASSQEKLNYGYTF
TRBD2	TRBV14	TRBJ2-1	CASSQGSGSRNEQFF
TRBD1	TRBV2	TRBJ1-5	CASSQGQARSQPQHF
TRBD2	TRBV10-2	TRBJ2-1	CASRPGTSVNEQFF
-	TRBV9	TRBJ2-3	CASSADSGTSTDTQYF
-	TRBV4-1	TRBJ2-5	CASSQDGGTGFETQYF
TRBD1	TRBV5-1	TRBJ2-1	CASSPGQGIRNEQFF
-	TRBV4-2	TRBJ2-1	CASSQDYSSYNEQFF
TRBD2	TRBV3-1/TRBV3-2	TRBJ2-1	CASGLGAYNEQFF
TRBD2	TRBV7-3	TRBJ2-5	CASSLSGGSTETQYF